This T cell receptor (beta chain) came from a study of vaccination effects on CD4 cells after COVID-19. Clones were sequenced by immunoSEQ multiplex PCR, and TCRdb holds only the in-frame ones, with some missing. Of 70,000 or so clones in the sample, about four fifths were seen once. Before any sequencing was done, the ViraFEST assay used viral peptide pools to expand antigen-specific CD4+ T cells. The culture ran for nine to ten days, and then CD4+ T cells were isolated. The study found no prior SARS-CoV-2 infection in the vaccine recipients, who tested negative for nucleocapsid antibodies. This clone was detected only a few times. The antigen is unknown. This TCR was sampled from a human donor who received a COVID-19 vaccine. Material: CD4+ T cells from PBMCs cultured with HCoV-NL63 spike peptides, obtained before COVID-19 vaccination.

The CDR3: CASSLQGRSTEAFF. CDR3 bases: TGTGCCAGCAGCCTGCAGGGTAGGAGCACTGAAGCTTTCTTT. The chain has TRBV5-6 and TRBJ1-1, with a weak D call TRBD1 (5 bases). The germline V and J ends were trimmed by 4 bases and 4 bases, with 14 bases remaining between them. The germline V gene has CDR1 SGHDT and CDR2 YYEEEE. This CDR3 comprises 14 residues. Supplemented by reference TRBV5-6 and TRBJ1-1, the full variable domain reads DAGVTQSPTHLIKTRGQQVTLRCSPKSGHDTVSWYQQALGQGPQFIFQYYEEEERQRGNFPDRFSGHQFPNYSSELNVNALLLGDSALYLCASSLQGRSTEAFFGQGTRLTVV.